This TCR beta chain is from a study of regulatory and conventional T cells in RAG deficiency. This CDR3 has 15 amino acids. Germline CDR1 KGHSH, CDR2 LQKENI. Trimming left V 3 bases short and J 3 bases short, with 12 bases between. Genomic DNA came from blood conventional CD4+ T cells gated CD25-low CD127-high. In regard to this clone: Its antigen remains unidentified.

Study results and caveats: Shorter CDR3s in all patient subsets; >75% Treg-Tconv overlap in Omenn. Compared with controls, unique Treg TCR beta sequences dropped about 100-fold in Omenn syndrome and CID/AS.

Sequenced by immunoSEQ multiplex PCR; TCRdb stores in-frame clones only, minus some. The table shows approximately 35,000 clones, with roughly 76% occurring only once. This same sample was also part of a study on regulatory T cells. This second study notes: Primers: 52 TRBV forward and 13 TRBJ reverse. Regulatory T cells showed the strongest V-J pair restriction and V/J gene skewing among patient repertoires.

This chain links TRBV18 with TRBJ1-3; no clear D gene. The TCR originated in a human donor in good health. Sequenced sample: CD4+ effector T cells sorted from blood. The CDR3: CASSPARLDGNTIYF. The CDR3 coding sequence is TGTGCCAGCTCACCCGCCCGCCTGGATGGAAACACCATATATTTT.